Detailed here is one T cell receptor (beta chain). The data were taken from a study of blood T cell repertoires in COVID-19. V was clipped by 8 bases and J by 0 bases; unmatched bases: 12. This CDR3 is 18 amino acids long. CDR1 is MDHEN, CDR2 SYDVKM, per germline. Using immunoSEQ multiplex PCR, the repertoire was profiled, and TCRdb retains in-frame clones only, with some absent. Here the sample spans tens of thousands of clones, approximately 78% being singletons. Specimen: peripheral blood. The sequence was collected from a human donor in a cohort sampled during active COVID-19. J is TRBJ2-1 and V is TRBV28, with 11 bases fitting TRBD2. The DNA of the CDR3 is TGTGCCAGCCTTGGGGCTAGCGGGAGGAAGCGCTCCTACAATGAGCAGTTCTTC. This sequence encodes CASLGASGRKRSYNEQFF.